These 15 T cell receptor beta chains came from one sample sequenced in a study of blood T cell repertoires in COVID-19. Assay used: immunoSEQ multiplex PCR; TCRdb lists only in-frame clones, some missing. In the table there are 250,000 to 350,000 clones, about 85% of which are singletons. The sample consisted of peripheral blood. The receptors stem from a human donor with COVID-19, enrolled during active disease. The donor label of this sample is uncertain.

This chain uses TRBV7-2 with TRBJ2-5; 10 bases align to TRBD1. Germline V CDR1 and CDR2: SGHTA, FQGNSA. Germline trimming cut 4 bases from V and 5 bases from J; bases unmatched to any gene: 7. The CDR3 loop spans 15 amino acids. The CDR3 reads CASSWGQGTEETQYF. The DNA of the CDR3 is TGTGCCAGCAGCTGGGGACAGGGGACAGAGGAGACCCAGTACTTC.

The J gene is TRBJ1-2, the V gene TRBV6-5; perhaps TRBD1 as D (6 bases). Looked up from germline, CDR1 is MNHEY and CDR2 is SVGAGI. V was trimmed by 5 bases and J by 0 bases, leaving 10 bases between them. The length of the CDR3 is 14 residues. CDR3 DNA sequence: TGTGCCAGCAGTCAACAGGGAGCTAACTATGGCTACACCTTC. It specifies CASSQQGANYGYTF.

This clone is a singleton in its sample. This sequence joins TRBV19 and TRBJ2-1, with D possibly being TRBD1 (5 bases). Trimming took 1 base from V and 0 from J, leaving 7 bases between them. Germline loops: CDR1 LNHDA, CDR2 SQIVND (reference sequence). This CDR3 region has 15 residues. The CDR3 region is CASSIGRASYNEQFF. DNA of the CDR3: TGTGCCAGTAGTATAGGCAGGGCCTCCTACAATGAGCAGTTCTTC.

The chain has TRBV7-9 and TRBJ2-6, with 9 bases matching TRBD2. Germline values: CDR1 SEHNR, CDR2 FQNEAQ (reference sequence). CDR3 length: 17 residues. Trimming at V came to 5 bases and at J to 0 bases, leaving 5 bases not matched to a gene. The CDR3 region is CASSTLAGTSGANVLTF. Written as DNA, the CDR3 is TGTGCCAGCAGCACCCTAGCGGGGACCTCTGGGGCCAACGTCCTGACTTTC.

The J gene is TRBJ1-2, the V gene TRBV19; D is unresolved. The CDR3 extends over 11 amino acids. CDR1 is LNHDA, CDR2 SQIVND, per germline (reference sequence). With 7 bases removed from V and 8 bases from J, the gap between germline ends came to 11 bases. CDR3 residues: CASNSRGGYTF. CDR3 coding DNA: TGTGCCAGTAATTCCCGCGGGGGCTACACCTTC.

The chain couples TRBV3-1 (or the pseudogene TRBV3-2) to TRBJ2-4, with D perhaps matching TRBD1 (6 bases). CDR3 size: 15 residues. The V gene lost 4 bases and the J gene lost 1 base, with 11 bases spanning the gap. Germline CDR1 LGHDT, CDR2 YNNKEL (reference sequence). In DNA form, the CDR3 reads TGTGCCAGCAGCCCCGACACAGGGGCCAAAAACATTCAGTACTTC. This encodes CASSPDTGAKNIQYF.

The V call is TRBV19, the J call TRBJ1-4; TRBD1 is a possible D gene (6 bases). This CDR3 has 15 amino acids. V gave up 1 base and J gave up 7 bases, with 13 bases separating them. Germline V CDR1 and CDR2: LNHDA, SQIVND (reference sequence). The CDR3 loop is CASSIGGQLIEKLFF. CDR3 sequence (DNA): TGTGCCAGTAGTATAGGAGGACAGCTAATTGAAAAACTGTTTTTT.

The V call is TRBV21-1, the J call TRBJ1-1; the DNA was not compared with TRBD1, the D call given in the table. TRBV21-1 is designated a pseudogene. This CDR3 is 14 amino acids long. This CDR3 reads CASSKGQVGPEAFF. Written as DNA, the CDR3 is TGTGCCAGCAGCAAGGGACAGGTGGGACCTGAAGCTTTCTTT.

This chain uses TRBV18 with TRBJ1-1; 7 nucleotides line up with TRBD1. This CDR3 is 15 amino acids long. Germline assignment: CDR1 KGHSH and CDR2 LQKENI. V shed 2 bases, J shed 1 base, and the junction held 4 bases outside the gene matches. The CDR3 coding sequence is TGTGCCAGCTCACCAGCACAGGGGAGGAACACTGAAGCTTTCTTT. Translation: CASSPAQGRNTEAFF.

The chain joins TRBV7-3 to TRBJ2-1; 8 nucleotides align to TRBD2. V lost 5 bases, J lost 2 bases, and 8 bases stayed unmatched. Germline CDR1 is SGHTA and CDR2 is FQGTGA. The CDR3 totals 16 residues. This chain's CDR3 is CASSLGPTSAYNEQFF. CDR3 coding DNA: TGTGCCAGCAGCCTAGGTCCGACTAGCGCCTACAATGAGCAGTTCTTC.

The DNA for the CDR3 is TGCAGTTTTAGCGGGAGGGAAGAGACCCAGTACTTC. This codes for CSFSGREETQYF. V and J are TRBV29-1 and TRBJ2-5, with 11 bases identical to TRBD2. This CDR3 has 12 residues. Germline CDR1 SQVTM, CDR2 ANQGSEA.

The chain links TRBV24-1 to TRBJ2-6; no clear D. The V gene lost 3 bases and the J gene lost 0 bases, with 14 bases spanning the gap. The V gene's germline CDR1 is KGHDR and CDR2 SFDVKD. This CDR3 region has 18 residues. In nucleotides, the CDR3 is TGTGCCACCAGTGATACACTCCGGGTAAACTCTGGGGCCAACGTCCTGACTTTC. This gives the protein CATSDTLRVNSGANVLTF.

This rearrangement joins TRBV19 to TRBJ1-4; the D gene is possibly TRBD1 (6 bases). Trimming left V 6 bases short and J 8 bases short, with 19 bases between. Looked up from germline, CDR1 is LNHDA and CDR2 is SQIVND (reference sequence). The CDR3 is 15 residues long. The CDR3: CASSPQRQGSEKLFF. In DNA form, the CDR3 reads TGTGCCAGTAGCCCGCAGCGGCAGGGGAGCGAAAAACTGTTTTTT. The variable domain in full, with the rest retrieved from reference TRBV19 and TRBJ1-4, is DGGITQSPKYLFRKEGQNVTLSCEQNLNHDAMYWYRQDPGQGLRLIYYSQIVNDFQKGDIAEGYSVSREKKESFPLTVTSAQKNPTAFYLCASSPQRQGSEKLFFGSGTQLSVL.

This chain connects TRBV19 to TRBJ1-5; 7 nucleotides agree with TRBD1. Germline V CDR1 and CDR2: LNHDA, SQIVND (reference sequence). The CDR3 is made up of 14 amino acids. Trimming at V came to 5 bases and at J to 6 bases, leaving 7 bases not matched to a gene. CDR3 protein: CASSDLTGIQPQHF. Written as DNA, the CDR3 is TGTGCCAGTAGTGATCTGACAGGGATTCAGCCCCAGCATTTT.

This rearrangement joins TRBV7-2 to TRBJ2-2, with TRBD2 as a possible D gene (6 bases). The CDR3 totals 15 residues. The germline V and J ends were trimmed by 3 bases and 4 bases, with 12 bases remaining between them. Per germline, CDR1 SGHTA and CDR2 FQGNSA. The DNA for the CDR3 is TGTGCCAGCAGCTTGGGCCTAGCGACCACCGGGGAGCTGTTTTTT. Its protein product is CASSLGLATTGELFF. The whole variable domain, filled in from reference TRBV7-2 and TRBJ2-2, reads GAGVSQSPSNKVTEKGKDVELRCDPISGHTALYWYRQSLGQGLEFLIYFQGNSAPDKSGLPSDRFSAERTGGSVSTLTIQRTQQEDSAVYLCASSLGLATTGELFFGEGSRLTVL.